This T cell receptor beta chain was sequenced for a study of T cell responses to AZD1222 COVID-19 vaccine. Pooled samples include second doses given at about 4 or 12 weeks. About this clone: Its antigen is still unknown.

CDR3 size: 15 residues. CDR1 SGDLS and CDR2 YYNGEE come from the germline V gene. The J segment lost 1 base and the V segment lost 2 bases, leaving 5 bases of the junction unmatched. Produced via immunoSEQ multiplex PCR; TCRdb's table is partial and in-frame only. The sample comprises approximately 84,000 clones, roughly nine tenths of which are singletons, and about 2.7% rests with the top ten. Study observations and caveats: Along spike, vaccine-associated CD4 TCRs were found throughout, with dominance at 160-218 and 743-854. Clonal diversity may have been underestimated in mostly white British donors. Once two AZD1222 doses were given, Spike-specific TCR breadth and depth went up.

The V gene is TRBV9, the J gene TRBJ2-5; 7 positions match TRBD2. The sequencing here drew on peripheral blood, taken 28 days after the second AZD1222 dose. The source is an adult who received the AZD1222 COVID-19 vaccine. CDR3 sequence (DNA): TGTGCCAGCAGCGTCGCGGGGGTACCCCAAGAGACCCAGTACTTC. Translated, it gives CASSVAGVPQETQYF.